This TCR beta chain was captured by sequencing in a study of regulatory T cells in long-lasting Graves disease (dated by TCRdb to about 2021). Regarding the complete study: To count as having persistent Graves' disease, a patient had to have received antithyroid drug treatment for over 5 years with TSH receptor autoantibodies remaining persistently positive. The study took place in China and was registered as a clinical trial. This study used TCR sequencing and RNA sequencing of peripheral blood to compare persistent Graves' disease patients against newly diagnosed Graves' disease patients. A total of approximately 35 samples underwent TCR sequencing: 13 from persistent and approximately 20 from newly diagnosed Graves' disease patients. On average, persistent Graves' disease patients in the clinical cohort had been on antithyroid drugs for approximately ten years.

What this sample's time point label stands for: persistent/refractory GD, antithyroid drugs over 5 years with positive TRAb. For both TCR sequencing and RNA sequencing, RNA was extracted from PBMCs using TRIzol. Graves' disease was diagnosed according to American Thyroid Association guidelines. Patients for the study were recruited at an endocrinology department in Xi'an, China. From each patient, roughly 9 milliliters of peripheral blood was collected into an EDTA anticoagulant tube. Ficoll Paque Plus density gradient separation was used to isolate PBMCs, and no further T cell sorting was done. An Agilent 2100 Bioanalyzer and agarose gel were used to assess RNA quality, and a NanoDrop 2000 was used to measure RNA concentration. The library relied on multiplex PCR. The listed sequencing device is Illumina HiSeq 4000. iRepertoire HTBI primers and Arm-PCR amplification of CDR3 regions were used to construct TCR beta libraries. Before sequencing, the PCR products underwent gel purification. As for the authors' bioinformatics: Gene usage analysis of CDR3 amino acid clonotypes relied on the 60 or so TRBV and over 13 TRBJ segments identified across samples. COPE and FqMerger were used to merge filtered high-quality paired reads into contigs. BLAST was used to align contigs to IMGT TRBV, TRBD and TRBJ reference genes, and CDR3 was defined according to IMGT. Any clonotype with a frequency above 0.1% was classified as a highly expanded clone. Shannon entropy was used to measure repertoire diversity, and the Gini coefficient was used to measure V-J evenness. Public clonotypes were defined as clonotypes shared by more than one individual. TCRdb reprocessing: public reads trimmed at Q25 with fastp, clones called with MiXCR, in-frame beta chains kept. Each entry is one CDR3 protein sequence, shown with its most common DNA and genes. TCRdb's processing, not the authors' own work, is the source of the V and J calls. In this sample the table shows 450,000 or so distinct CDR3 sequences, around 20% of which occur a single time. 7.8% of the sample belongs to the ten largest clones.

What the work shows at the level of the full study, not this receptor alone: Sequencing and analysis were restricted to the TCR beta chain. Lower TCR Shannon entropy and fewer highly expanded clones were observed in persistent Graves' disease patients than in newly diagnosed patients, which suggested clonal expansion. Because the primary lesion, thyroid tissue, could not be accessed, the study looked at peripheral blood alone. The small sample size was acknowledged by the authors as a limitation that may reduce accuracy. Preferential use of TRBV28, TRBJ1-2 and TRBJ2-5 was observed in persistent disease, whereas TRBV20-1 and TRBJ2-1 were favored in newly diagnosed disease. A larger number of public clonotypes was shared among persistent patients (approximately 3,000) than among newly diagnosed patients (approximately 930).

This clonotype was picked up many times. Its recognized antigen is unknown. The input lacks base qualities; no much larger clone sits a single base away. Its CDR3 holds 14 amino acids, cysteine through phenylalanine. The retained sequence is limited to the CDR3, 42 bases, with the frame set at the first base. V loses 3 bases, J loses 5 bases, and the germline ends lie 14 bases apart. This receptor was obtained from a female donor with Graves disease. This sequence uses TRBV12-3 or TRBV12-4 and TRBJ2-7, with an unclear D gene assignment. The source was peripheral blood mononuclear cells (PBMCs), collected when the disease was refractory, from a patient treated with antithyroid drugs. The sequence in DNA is TGTGCCAGCAGTTTCCGGCCGAATGGTGACGAGCAGTACTTC. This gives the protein CASSFRPNGDEQYF.